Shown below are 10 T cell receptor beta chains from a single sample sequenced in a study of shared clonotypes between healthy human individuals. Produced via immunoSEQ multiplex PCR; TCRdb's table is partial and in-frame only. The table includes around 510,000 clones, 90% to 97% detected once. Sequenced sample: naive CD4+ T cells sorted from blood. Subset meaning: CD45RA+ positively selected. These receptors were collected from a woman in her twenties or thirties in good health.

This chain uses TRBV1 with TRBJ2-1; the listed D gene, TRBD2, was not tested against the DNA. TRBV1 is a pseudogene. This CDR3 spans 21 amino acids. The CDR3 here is CTSSPHAPGLAGVLSYNEQFF. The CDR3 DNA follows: TGCACCAGCAGCCCGCATGCCCCGGGACTAGCGGGAGTACTCTCCTACAATGAGCAGTTCTTC.

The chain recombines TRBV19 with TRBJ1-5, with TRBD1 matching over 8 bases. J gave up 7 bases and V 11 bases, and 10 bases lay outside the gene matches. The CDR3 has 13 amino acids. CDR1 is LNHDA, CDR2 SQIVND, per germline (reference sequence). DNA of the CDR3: TGTGCCTCAGGGGACAGGAGGGAACAGCCCCAGCATTTT. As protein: CASGDRREQPQHF.

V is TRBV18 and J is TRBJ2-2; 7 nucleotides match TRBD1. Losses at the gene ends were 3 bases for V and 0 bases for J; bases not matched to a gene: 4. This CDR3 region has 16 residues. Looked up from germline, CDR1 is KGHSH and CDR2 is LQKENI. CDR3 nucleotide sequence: TGTGCCAGCTCACCTACAGGGGCTTCGAACACCGGGGAGCTGTTTTTT. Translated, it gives CASSPTGASNTGELFF. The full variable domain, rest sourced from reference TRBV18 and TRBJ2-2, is NAGVMQNPRHLVRRRGQEARLRCSPMKGHSHVYWYRQLPEEGLKFMVYLQKENIIDESGMPKERFSAEFPKEGPSILRIQQVVRGDSAAYFCASSPTGASNTGELFFGEGSRLTVL.

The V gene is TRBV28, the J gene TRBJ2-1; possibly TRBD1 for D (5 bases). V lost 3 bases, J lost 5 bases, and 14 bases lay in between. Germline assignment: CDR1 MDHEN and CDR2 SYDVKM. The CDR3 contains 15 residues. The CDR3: CASSLVRVVNNEQFF. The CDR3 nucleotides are TGTGCCAGCAGTTTGGTCAGGGTTGTAAACAATGAGCAGTTCTTC.

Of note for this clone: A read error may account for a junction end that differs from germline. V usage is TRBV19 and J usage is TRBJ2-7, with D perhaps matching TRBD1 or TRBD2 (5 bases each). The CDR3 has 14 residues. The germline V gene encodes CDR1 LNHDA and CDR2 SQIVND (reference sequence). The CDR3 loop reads CASSKSGTNLPMHF. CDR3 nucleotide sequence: TGTGCCAGTAGTAAATCCGGGACGAACTTACCGATGCACTTC.

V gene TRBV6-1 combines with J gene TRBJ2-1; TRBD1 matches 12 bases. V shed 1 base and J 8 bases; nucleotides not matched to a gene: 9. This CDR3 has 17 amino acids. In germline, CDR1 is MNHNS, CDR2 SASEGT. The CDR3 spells CASSEVDKGQGADEQFF. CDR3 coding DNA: TGTGCCAGCAGTGAAGTGGATAAGGGACAGGGGGCAGATGAGCAGTTCTTC.

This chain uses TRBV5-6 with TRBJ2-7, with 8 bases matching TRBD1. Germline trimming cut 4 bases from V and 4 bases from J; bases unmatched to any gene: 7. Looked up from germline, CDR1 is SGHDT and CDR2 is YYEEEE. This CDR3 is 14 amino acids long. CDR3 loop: CASSTRTGKYEQYF. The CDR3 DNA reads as TGTGCCAGCAGCACGCGGACAGGGAAATACGAGCAGTACTTC. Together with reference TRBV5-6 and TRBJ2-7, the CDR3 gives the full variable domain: DAGVTQSPTHLIKTRGQQVTLRCSPKSGHDTVSWYQQALGQGPQFIFQYYEEEERQRGNFPDRFSGHQFPNYSSELNVNALLLGDSALYLCASSTRTGKYEQYFGPGTRLTVT.

CDR3: CASSLRTSTNEKLFF. The DNA of the CDR3 is TGCGCCAGCAGCTTACGGACCTCAACTAATGAAAAACTGTTTTTT. The chain couples TRBV5-1 to TRBJ1-4, with D unresolved. Trimming pared 2 bases from V and 0 bases from J, leaving 8 bases between. CDR3 length: 15 residues. Germline CDR1 and CDR2: SGHRS and YFSETQ.

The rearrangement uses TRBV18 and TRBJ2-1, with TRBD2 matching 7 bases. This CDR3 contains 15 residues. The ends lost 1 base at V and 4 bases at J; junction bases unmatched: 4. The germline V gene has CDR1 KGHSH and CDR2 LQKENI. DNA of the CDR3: TGTGCCAGCTCACCACGAAGCGGGGAATACAATGAGCAGTTCTTC. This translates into CASSPRSGEYNEQFF.

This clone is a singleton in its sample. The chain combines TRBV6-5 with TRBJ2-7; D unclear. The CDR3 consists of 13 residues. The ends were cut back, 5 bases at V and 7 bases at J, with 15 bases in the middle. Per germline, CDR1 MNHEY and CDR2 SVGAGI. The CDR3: CASSRPATLEQYF. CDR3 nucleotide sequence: TGTGCCAGCAGTCGCCCGGCTACGTTGGAGCAGTACTTC.